Each of the 4 T cell receptor beta chains below was sequenced from the same sample in a study of T cell repertoires in cytomegalovirus infection. Antigen specificity for these receptors is unknown. MiXCR, run by TCRdb on the reads, gives a single entry per CDR3 protein. The repertoire holds hundreds of thousands of distinct CDR3 sequences, approximately 30% seen once, with 9.5% to 15% in the top ten. The sequenced sample was cultured CD8+ T cells from PBMCs, obtained from culture after CMV antigen stimulation. Every receptor here comes from a human donor in good health (CMV status not recorded). Some clones in this sample may be carry-over from other donors' samples.

The chain combines TRBV7-9 with TRBJ2-3, with 8 bases that match TRBD1. Germline CDR1 is SEHNR and CDR2 is FQNEAQ (reference sequence). The CDR3 covers 17 residues. The ends lost 0 bases at V and 0 bases at J; junction bases unmatched: 5. CDR3 protein: CASSLATGTGSTDTQYF. The CDR3 nucleotides read TGTGCCAGCAGCTTAGCGACGGGGACAGGCAGCACAGATACGCAGTATTTT.

This clonotype was recorded a few times. The gene calls are TRBV5-4 and TRBJ2-6, with a tentative D call TRBD2 (6 bases). Trimming stripped 7 bases from V and 0 bases from J, with 26 bases between. Germline lookup yields CDR1 SGHNT and CDR2 YYREEE (reference sequence). The CDR3 is 20 residues long. CDR3 DNA: TGTGCCAGCCTCGGGCCGGACTGGGGCCGGGGGTCCTCTGGGGCCAACGTCCTGACTTTC. Its protein product is CASLGPDWGRGSSGANVLTF.

The chain is built from TRBV7-9 and TRBJ1-2; TRBD1 aligns across 9 bases. Germline V gives CDR1 SEHNR, CDR2 FQNEAQ (reference sequence). There are 15 residues in the CDR3. V lost 10 bases to trimming and J lost 0 bases; unmatched junction nucleotides: 9. For the CDR3, the DNA is TGTGCCACCCGGGACAGGGAAAAGGCTAACTATGGCTACACCTTC. Amino acids: CATRDREKANYGYTF.

V is TRBV2 and J is TRBJ2-2; a possible D gene is TRBD2 (5 bases). V was trimmed by 8 bases and J by 5 bases, leaving 12 bases between them. The CDR3 contains 13 residues. Germline V gene data show CDR1 as SNHLY and CDR2 as FYNNEI. CDR3 residues: CASGEPTTGELFF. The DNA for the CDR3 is TGTGCCAGCGGGGAGCCGACGACCGGGGAGCTGTTTTTT.